This T cell receptor (beta chain) was retrieved from a study of T-cell memory formation after mild COVID-19. The germline gives CDR1 DFQATT, CDR2 SNEGSKA (reference sequence). This CDR3 is built from 15 residues. The J segment lost 1 base and the V segment lost 2 bases, leaving 7 bases of the junction unmatched. Constant-segment primers and 5'RACE yielded cDNA libraries for TCR alpha and TCR beta, each carrying sample barcodes and UMIs. TCRdb independently ran MiXCR on the 5' RACE reads; one entry per CDR3 protein. Of 450,000 to 650,000 distinct CDR3 sequences listed, roughly 20% were seen once; the top ten hold about an eighth. This clonotype has a count of ten or more.

The source material was PBMCs or a T cell subset sorted from them (not recorded which). The chain is built from TRBV20-1 and TRBJ1-1; 7 positions match TRBD1. The origin of this receptor is an adult woman who had mild COVID-19 (a few samples of this study predate the infection). Cell type and time point are not known. The CDR3 DNA is TGCAGTGCTAGACCACAGGGGAGTTGGAACACTGAAGCTTTCTTT. It encodes CSARPQGSWNTEAFF.